Sequencing of this T cell receptor beta chain was carried out in a study of cytomegalovirus exposure and HLA in healthy donors (dated by TCRdb to about 2017). Study-wide context: An earlier analysis of a few hundred of the donors reported about 260 Gb of sequence data and 117 million unique TCR beta sequences obtained from some 170 million T cells. In the later analysis, no new phenotypic data were used to find candidate immune exposures; instead, reliance was placed on TCR beta sequences and their occurrence across donors. An earlier analysis of 587 of the donors applied high-throughput TCR beta sequencing to assess whether each TCR beta V gene segment acted as functional or pseudogenic. Using immunosequencing, the study profiled T cell repertoires from approximately 700 subjects and related those repertoires to cytomegalovirus serostatus. Both class I and class II loci were covered by HLA typing, at four-digit resolution. Because of strong linkage in the cohort, 4 to 6 DR-DQ haplotypes were treated as single units for association and clustering. The study aimed to test whether signatures of past pathogen exposure could be identified by cataloging public T cell receptors. Among some 410 genotyped donors of the cohort, an average of about 240,000 unique TCR beta nucleotide sequences were sequenced per donor, roughly a sixth of them non-productive. In a later genetic analysis, genome-wide SNP genotypes for about 60% of the 666 donors were used, and that subset was treated as a discovery cohort. Approximately 330 gigabases of sequencing data and around 80 million unique TCR sequences made up an early release that covered under 750 HLA-typed donors. To predict cytomegalovirus infection status, the study combined high-throughput TCR immunosequencing, statistical association of individual TCRs with disease status, and machine learning. All discovery cohort repertoires had been generated using a single sequencing platform. Of the roughly 410 genotyped donors, less than 85% were placed in the genetic ancestry cluster associated with self-reported Caucasian donors. A separate validation cohort of roughly 110 different subjects was used in addition to the roughly 670-subject first cohort. To study patterns of TCR occurrence, a later analysis re-analyzed previously published TCR beta repertoires from 700 or so donors and added high-resolution HLA genotyping. Donor age, sex, ethnicity and CMV serostatus were compiled together with the repertoire data. Typing coverage differed by locus: A, B, C, DRB1 and DQB1 were typed in about 620-640 donors, DQA1 in approximately 520, DPA1 in around 610, and DPB1 in just under 490. Overall study results and their limits: For the cohort, immune exposure information was limited to CMV serostatus. A later analysis found that most CMV-associated TCR beta chains appeared HLA-restricted, with HLA associations seemingly driven largely by CMV exposure. HLA typing was unavailable for some donors at each locus, so association tests used only the typed subset. In an earlier analysis of 450 to 750 of the donors, most TCR beta V segments appeared in productive rearrangements about 90% or about 30% of the time, broadly matching IMGT annotations. Three of the identified cytomegalovirus-associated TCR beta chains were confirmed in vitro to be specific for cytomegalovirus antigens. Correlated functional status among segregating V segments might be attributable to linkage disequilibrium, but an unknown experimental factor could not be ruled out. Presence/absence analyses assumed roughly uniform sequencing depth across donors, an assumption that may not hold. When HLA alleles, especially DR and DQ, strongly co-occurred, TCR associations were difficult to assign to individual alleles. A further reported finding was that TCR beta sequences accurately predicted the HLA-A and HLA-B alleles for most subjects in the first cohort. Roughly 15 rarely observed V segments, including chromosome 9 orphons, were excluded from the earlier analysis of some 590 of the donors because counts were too low. The classifier was reported to diagnose cytomegalovirus status with high specificity and sensitivity in both the original cohort and the validation cohort. A later analysis found that HLA-associated TCR beta chains were more clonally expanded and had lower generation probabilities than equally common non-associated chains. It was suggested by the authors that the approach could potentially be generalized to other disease states and immunological phenotypes. The study listed 164 TCR beta chains as associated with cytomegalovirus. Some IMGT-functional V segments, including TRBV6-2 and TRBV6-3, could not be told apart with the 87-base-pair reads, so those segments were excluded. According to a later analysis, TCR association rates differed among HLA loci, with DRB1 alleles showing the most associated TCRs and HLA-C alleles showing the fewest. The sequencing pipeline was judged likely to have produced a cluster of highly shared sequence variants as a technical artifact. In this cohort, only TCR beta chains were sequenced, and detectable features were limited by the absence of alpha or paired-chain data. While some public TCRs were present in many individuals, most TCR sequences turned up only very rarely across donors. An association between a missense DCLRE1C variant and V-gene and J-gene trimming of TCR beta chains was found in a later genetic analysis and replicated in an independent cohort. Compared with the approximately 720-donor mean, donors in an Asian-associated ancestry cluster had fewer N-insertions in productive TCRs, according to a later genetic analysis. In a later analysis, several top co-occurrence clusters were reported to appear linked to parvovirus B19, influenza, CMV and Epstein-Barr virus. At a false discovery rate of 0.05, a later analysis linked fewer than 20,000 TCR beta sequences to specific HLA alleles.

Clipping removes 1 base from V and 3 bases from J, with 8 as the unmatched junction base count. From the germline V gene (reference sequence), CDR1 is SGHAT and CDR2 is FQDESV. The CDR3 holds 17 amino acids from the cysteine to the phenylalanine. The only DNA kept is the CDR3, 51 bases in frame from the first base. The library relied on the immunoSEQ multiplex PCR assay. For the multiplex PCR, a mixture combining 60 forward primers for TCR Vbeta segments and 13 reverse primers for TCR Jbeta segments was used. Amplification of the CDR3 region of rearranged TCR beta genes was performed with a multiplex PCR assay on genomic DNA. On the Illumina HiSeq System, the amplified TCR beta libraries were sequenced as 87-base-pair reads. As for the original processing: In a later analysis, 70 million to 95 million unique TCR beta chains were counted across the roughly 670 repertoires, and around 10 million of these chains were shared by at least two donors. Raw reads were error-corrected and collapsed into unique sequences by a nearest-neighbor algorithm in which closely related sequences were merged to remove PCR and sequencing errors. V, D and J gene segments were assigned by aligning CDR3 sequences to IMGT reference sequences. For a sequence to be retained, at least a six-nucleotide match to both a V gene segment and a J gene segment was required. Rearrangements were classified as productive when the CDR3 lacked stop codons and remained in frame with V and J, and all other rearrangements were classified as non-productive. CDR3 was defined according to IMGT convention as the region running from the second conserved V-encoded cysteine to the conserved J-encoded phenylalanine. The earlier analysis of 500 to 750 of the donors excluded any sequence lacking an unambiguous match to a single V gene segment. In an earlier analysis of 587 of the donors, a V segment was called functional when productive rearrangements were above 56.7%, and segregating when the standard deviation between donors exceeded 5%. A statistical classification framework was developed to diagnose cytomegalovirus status using the catalog of TCR beta chain sequences. A later analysis assigned V and J genes by comparing TCR nucleotide sequences with IMGT/GENE-DB human TR gene sequences. Using the TCRdist pipeline, a later analysis assigned CDR3 sequences along with most-parsimonious VDJ recombination scenarios. In a later analysis, every TCR beta chain was defined by the combination of its CDR3 amino acid sequence and its V-gene family, and reads without a unique V-gene family were dropped. To address suspected cross-contamination and a sequencing artifact, a later analysis removed approximately 600 highly shared, low-generation-probability nucleotide sequences. In a later analysis, a clonal expansion index for each public chain was calculated from normalized within-repertoire ranks of inferred template counts. Generation probabilities in a later analysis came from a VDJ recombination model fitted to out-of-frame rearrangements, and those results were checked against IGoR. In a later analysis, hypergeometric tests were used to score TCR-TCR, TCR-HLA and TCR-CMV co-occurrence, with a repertoire-size bias correction applied to TCR pairs. A later analysis estimated false discovery rates by permuting HLA or CMV assignments 20 times. In a later analysis, co-occurring TCRs were grouped with DBSCAN, and TCRdist sequence similarity was added when clustering was performed within HLA-allele-positive subsets. Repertoires with fewer than 30,000 or more than 120,000 public chains were left out of co-occurrence clustering, as were about 5 repertoires with anomalous nucleotide sharing. Imported from immuneACCESS, the table was reduced by TCRdb to in-frame sequences with V and J called. These copies leave out some clones; in studies compared against another copy, an unresolved V gene accounts for under half, and the cause of the remainder is not known. That table is the source of V, J and clone size, and D and trimming were worked out from the DNA. The sample includes some 100,000 clones, with over 60% observed a single time. About 4% of the sample is taken by the ten largest.

Concerning this clone: No cognate antigen has been identified for it. No base quality information exists; no much larger clone differs at one position.

The cohort was made up of about 610 healthy bone marrow donors. At the time of sampling, every cohort member was nominally healthy, though immune exposures that went unrecorded were likely present. The donor tested CMV seropositive, placing the donor among the 310 or so seropositive members of the cohort. A peripheral blood sample was provided by each donor, and peripheral blood mononuclear cells were used for TCR beta sequencing. Genomic DNA extraction from the blood cell samples was performed with the Qiagen DNeasy Blood Extraction Kit. The sequence is built from TRBV11-1 and TRBJ2-2, with 7 central nucleotides matching TRBD2. Sequencing was performed on PBMCs. The clonotype originates from a female donor in good health and CMV-seropositive. The CDR3 corresponds to CASSLGLASGYTGELFF. The nucleotide sequence reads TGTGCCAGCAGCTTAGGATTGGCTAGCGGATACACCGGGGAGCTGTTTTTT.